Each of the 3 T cell receptor beta chains below was sequenced from the same sample in a study of T cells in Graves' hyperthyroidism and ophthalmopathy. RNA transcripts were the template for amplifying TCR beta CDR3 regions. A first-round RT-PCR of the TCR CDR3 used the HTBI primer set. TCRdb ran MiXCR on the multiplex PCR reads and lists one entry per CDR3 protein. The table shows 600,000 to 800,000 distinct CDR3 sequences, with approximately 40% occurring only once. Input material: blood. The receptors here all came from a woman in her 40s with Graves' hyperthyroidism.

The chain is built from TRBV7-9 and TRBJ1-4; no definite D call. CDR1 is SEHNR and CDR2 is FQNEAQ in the germline V gene (reference sequence). This CDR3 contains 16 residues. Trimming stripped 5 bases from V and 0 bases from J, with 13 bases between. In DNA, the CDR3 is TGTGCCAGCAGCCTCAAGTGGGAAGCAACTAATGAAAAACTGTTTTTT. It yields the protein CASSLKWEATNEKLFF.

The J gene is TRBJ2-6, the V gene TRBV11-2, with 9 bases matching TRBD1. V shed 8 bases and J 1 base; nucleotides not matched to a gene: 9. There are 17 residues in the CDR3. The germline CDR1 and CDR2 sequences are SGHAT and FQNNGV. The CDR3 loop reads CASSRDRVLSGANVLTF. CDR3 DNA: TGTGCCAGCTCCCGGGACAGGGTCCTATCTGGGGCCAACGTCCTGACTTTC.

As regards this clonotype: A much larger clone differs by one base, so this may be a read error. The CDR3 sequence is CAGSLGENSNQPQHF. DNA of the CDR3: TGCGCCGGCAGTCTAGGGGAGAATAGCAATCAGCCCCAGCATTTT. The V call is TRBV5-1, the J call TRBJ1-5, with a possible D match to TRBD1 (5 bases). Germline loops: CDR1 SGHRS, CDR2 YFSETQ. The CDR3 runs 15 residues. The full variable domain, with the rest looked up from reference TRBV5-1 and TRBJ1-5, is KAGVTQTPRYLIKTRGQQVTLSCSPISGHRSVSWYQQTPGQGLQFLFEYFSETQRNKGNFPGRFSGRQFSNSRSEMNVSTLELGDSALYLCAGSLGENSNQPQHFGDGTRLSIL.